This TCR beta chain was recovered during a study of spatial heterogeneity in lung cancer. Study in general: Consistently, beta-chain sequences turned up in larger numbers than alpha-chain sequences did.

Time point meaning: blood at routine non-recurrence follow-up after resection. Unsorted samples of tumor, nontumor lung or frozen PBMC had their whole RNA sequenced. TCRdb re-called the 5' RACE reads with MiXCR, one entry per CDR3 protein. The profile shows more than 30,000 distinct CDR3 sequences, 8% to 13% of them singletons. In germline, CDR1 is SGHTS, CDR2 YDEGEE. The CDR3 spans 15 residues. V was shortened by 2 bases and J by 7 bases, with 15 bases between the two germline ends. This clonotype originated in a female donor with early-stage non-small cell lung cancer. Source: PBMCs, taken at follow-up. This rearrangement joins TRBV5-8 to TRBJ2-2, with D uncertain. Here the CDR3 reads CASSFRPGVDGELFF. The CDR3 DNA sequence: TGTGCCAGCAGCTTCCGTCCGGGCGTCGACGGGGAGCTGTTTTTT.